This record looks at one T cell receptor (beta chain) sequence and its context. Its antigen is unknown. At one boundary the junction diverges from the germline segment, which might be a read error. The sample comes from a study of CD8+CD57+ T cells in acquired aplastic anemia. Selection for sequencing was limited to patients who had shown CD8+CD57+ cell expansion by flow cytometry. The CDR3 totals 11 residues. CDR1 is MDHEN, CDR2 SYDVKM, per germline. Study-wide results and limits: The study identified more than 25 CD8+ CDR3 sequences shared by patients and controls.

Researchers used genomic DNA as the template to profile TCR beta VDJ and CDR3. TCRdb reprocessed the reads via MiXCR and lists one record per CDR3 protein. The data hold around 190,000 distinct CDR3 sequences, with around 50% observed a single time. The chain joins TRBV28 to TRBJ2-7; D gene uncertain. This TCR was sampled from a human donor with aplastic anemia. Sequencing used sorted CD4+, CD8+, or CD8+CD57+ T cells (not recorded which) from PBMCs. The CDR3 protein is CASSLGYGQYF. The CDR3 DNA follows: TGTGCCAGCAGTTTGGGATACGGGCAGTACTTC.